This T cell receptor (beta chain) was sequenced for a study of shared clonotypes between healthy human individuals. Germline CDR1 and CDR2: MNHEY and SMNVEV (reference sequence). The ends were cut back, 2 bases at V and 5 bases at J, with 13 bases in the middle. This CDR3 spans 15 amino acids. The method was immunoSEQ multiplex PCR; TCRdb's version includes in-frame clones alone and lacks a portion of them. In the table there are 2 million to 3 million clones, 90% to 95% of which are singletons. J is TRBJ2-1 and V is TRBV27; D call uncertain. The sequenced sample was naive CD4+ T cells from PBMCs. This sample's subset: CD45RA+ positively selected. The TCR comes from a man aged 18 to 30 in good health. Some clones in this sample may be carry-over from other donors' samples. The DNA of the CDR3 is TGTGCCAGCAGTTTACTAGGACCGCCAAACAATGAGCAGTTCTTC. This translates into CASSLLGPPNNEQFF.